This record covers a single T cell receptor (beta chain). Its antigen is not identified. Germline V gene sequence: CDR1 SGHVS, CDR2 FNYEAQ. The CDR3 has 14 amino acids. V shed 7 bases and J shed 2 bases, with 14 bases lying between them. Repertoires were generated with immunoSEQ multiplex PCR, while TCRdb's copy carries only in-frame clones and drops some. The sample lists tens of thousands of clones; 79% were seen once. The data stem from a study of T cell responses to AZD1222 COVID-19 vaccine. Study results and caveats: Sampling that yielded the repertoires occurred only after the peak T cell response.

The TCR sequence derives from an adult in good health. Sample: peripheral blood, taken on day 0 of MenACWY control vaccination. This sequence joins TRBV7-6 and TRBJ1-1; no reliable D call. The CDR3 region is CASTLLITNTEAFF. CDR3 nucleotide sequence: TGTGCCAGCACCCTACTCATTACTAACACTGAAGCTTTCTTT.